Here is one T cell receptor beta chain with its context. Its specificity is unknown. The sample contains more than one DNA sequence encoding this CDR3. The data belong to a study of T cell responses to AZD1222 COVID-19 vaccine. Study-level findings and limits: Nearly half of the spike-specific TCRs reportedly recognize variant regions that carry no mutations. Repertoire samples came only from after the peak T cell response. Among AZD1222 vaccinees, only 5 to 7 were seropositive at baseline.

Trimming cost V 5 bases and J 2 bases; bases outside gene matches: 12. The CDR3 loop spans 16 amino acids. CDR1 is MDHEN and CDR2 is SYDVKM in the germline V gene. This table comes from immunoSEQ multiplex PCR, and its TCRdb copy is limited to in-frame clones, with some not included. Of around 47,000 clones listed, just under 80% are singletons. V is TRBV28 and J is TRBJ2-7; 7 nucleotides line up with TRBD2. Sequencing used peripheral blood, obtained 28 days after the second dose of the MenACWY control vaccine. This clonotype was sampled from an adult who received the MenACWY meningococcal vaccine as a control. This chain's CDR3 is CASSAPGGGVTYEQYF. The CDR3 DNA is TGTGCCAGCAGTGCCCCCGGGGGAGGGGTTACCTACGAGCAGTACTTC. Supplemented by reference TRBV28 and TRBJ2-7, the full variable domain reads DVKVTQSSRYLVKRTGEKVFLECVQDMDHENMFWYRQDPGLGLRLIYFSYDVKMKEKGDIPEGYSVSREKKERFSLILESASTNQTSMYLCASSAPGGGVTYEQYFGPGTRLTVT.